The next 5 T cell receptor beta chains were all read from a single sample in a study of tumor and adjacent non-tumor tissue in lung cancer. This sample's RNA came from whole unsorted tissue. A modified ARM-PCR protocol with three rounds of nested PCR amplified TCRbeta. TCRdb itself ran the multiplex PCR reads through MiXCR, one entry per CDR3 protein. This sample has approximately 75,000 distinct CDR3 sequences, with about three quarters found just once. The sequencing input was lung tumor tissue. Source of these receptors: a woman between 50 and 59 years old with non-small cell lung cancer.

Of note for this clonotype: Lacking the conserved final phenylalanine or tryptophan, this CDR3 likely reflects a read error. This chain joins TRBV12-3 or TRBV12-4 and TRBJ2-7; no reliable D call. This CDR3 comprises 12 residues. Here the CDR3 DNA reads TGTGCCAACAGTTTACCGCTCGGAGAGCAGTACCTC. Its protein product is CANSLPLGEQYL.

This clonotype was seen once. The chain couples TRBV6-2 or TRBV6-3 to TRBJ2-2, with D possibly matching TRBD1 (5 bases). CDR3 length: 16 amino acids. CDR1 is MNHEY and CDR2 is SVGEGT in the germline V gene. In nucleotides, the CDR3 is TGTATCAGCAGTCGCCTTGGACACGGGCTAACCGGGGAGCTGTTTTTT. Encoded protein: CISSRLGHGLTGELFF.

Concerning this clonotype itself: The junction shows a germline mismatch at one end, possibly a read error. The chain has TRBV5-1 and TRBJ2-7; 7 bases are a match to TRBD1. The CDR3 is 14 residues long. The V gene's germline CDR1 is SGHRS and CDR2 YFSETQ. In DNA form, the CDR3 reads TGCGCCAGCAAAACTGGTGGACAGGATGGCGAGCAATACTTC. Translated: CASKTGGQDGEQYF.

This clonotype was observed a few times. A read error may be the cause here, since a much bigger clone is one base away. The CDR3 end shows no conserved phenylalanine or tryptophan, and so a read error is likely. V is TRBV12-3 or TRBV12-4 and J is TRBJ1-1; D ambiguous. The CDR3 spans 13 residues. V lost 6 bases and J lost 6, with 14 bases in between. The CDR3 reads CASRISTGAEAFL. The CDR3 DNA is TGTGCCAGCAGAATATCCACTGGGGCTGAAGCTTTCCTT.

A word on this clonotype: A single base separates this from a much larger clone, so it may be a read error. V and J are TRBV7-9 and TRBJ2-5; 10 positions match TRBD2. The junction had 14 bases not matched to a gene; V was cut back by 8 bases and J by 5 bases. The CDR3 is 16 residues long. In germline, CDR1 is SEHNR, CDR2 FQNEAQ (reference sequence). In DNA, the CDR3 is TGTGCCAGCTGCCTGGGCGGGCTAGCGGGAGATGAGACCCAGTACTTC. Translated, it gives CASCLGGLAGDETQYF.